Sequencing of this T cell receptor (beta chain) was carried out in a study of siplizumab effects on memory and regulatory T cells. Overall study results and limits: Tracing alloreactive clones into unstimulated subsets worked for only a minor fraction of them.

Generated by immunoSEQ multiplex PCR, the TCRdb table keeps only in-frame clones and is missing some. Of roughly 120,000 clones listed, around 94% are singletons. For this clone: Its antigen is undetermined.

This CDR3 has 13 residues. Trimming removed 8 bases from V and 1 base from J; junction bases left unmatched: 7. The germline V gene encodes CDR1 SQVTM and CDR2 ANQGSEA. V gene TRBV29-1 combines with J gene TRBJ1-1, with 7 nucleotides matching TRBD1. The receptor was isolated from a human donor in good health. Specimen: non-Treg CD4+ T cells sorted from blood. Written as DNA, the CDR3 is TGCAGCACAAGACAGGGAGGGAACACTGAAGCTTTCTTT. This codes for CSTRQGGNTEAFF.